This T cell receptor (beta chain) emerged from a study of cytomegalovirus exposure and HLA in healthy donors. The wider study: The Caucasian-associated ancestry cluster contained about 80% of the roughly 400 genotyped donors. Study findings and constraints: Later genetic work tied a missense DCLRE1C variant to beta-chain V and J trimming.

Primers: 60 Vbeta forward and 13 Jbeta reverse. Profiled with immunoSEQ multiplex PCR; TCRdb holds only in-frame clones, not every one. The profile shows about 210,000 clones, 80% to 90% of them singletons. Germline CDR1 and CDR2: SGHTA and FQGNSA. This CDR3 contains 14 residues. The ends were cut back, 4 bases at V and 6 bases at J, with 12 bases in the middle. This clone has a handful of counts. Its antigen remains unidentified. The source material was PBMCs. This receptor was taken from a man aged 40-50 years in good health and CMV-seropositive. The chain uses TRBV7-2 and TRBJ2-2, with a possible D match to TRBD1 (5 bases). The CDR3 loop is CASSSYRKSGELFF. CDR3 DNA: TGTGCCAGCAGCTCGTACAGGAAGTCCGGGGAGCTGTTTTTT.